The table lists the clone carrying this TCR beta chain with a few counts. Its antigen is as yet unknown. 13 Jbeta primers and 60 Vbeta primers were used for the PCR. Using immunoSEQ multiplex PCR, the repertoire was profiled, and TCRdb retains in-frame clones only, with some absent. The sample has 110,000 to 150,000 clones, less than 10% seen once; the top ten hold under 2%. The data belong to a study of cytomegalovirus exposure and HLA in healthy donors. Points from the study as a whole: Prior analysis indicated that the majority of TCR beta V segments exhibited productivity approximately 87% or approximately 30% of the time. HLA alleles were associated with 15,000 to 20,000 TCR beta sequences in a later analysis at 0.05 false discovery rate.

The CDR3 runs to 13 residues. Germline V gene lookup returns CDR1 WSHSY and CDR2 SAAADI. V lost 3 bases to trimming and J lost 5 bases, with 10 bases between them. Sequenced: PBMCs. V is TRBV10-2 and J is TRBJ1-1; D ambiguous. The sequence was collected from a man in his fifties in good health and CMV-seronegative. CDR3 protein: CASSEPGRTEAFF. The CDR3 DNA sequence: TGCGCCAGCAGTGAACCGGGGAGGACTGAAGCTTTCTTT.